This TCR beta chain was retrieved from a study of T cell repertoires in cytomegalovirus infection. Trimming took 5 bases from V and 2 from J; bases not matched to a gene: 8. CDR1 is MDHEN, CDR2 SYDVKM, per germline. The CDR3 spans 15 residues. TCRdb reprocessed the reads with MiXCR, giving one entry per CDR3 protein. The sample records around 450,000 distinct CDR3 sequences, 31% being singletons. This clonotype was counted a single time. Source material: PBMCs. This receptor was obtained from a human donor in good health (CMV status not recorded). Some clones in this sample may be carry-over from other donors' samples. The chain couples TRBV28 to TRBJ2-7, with 8 bases lining up with TRBD1. CDR3 DNA sequence: TGTGCCAGCAGTCCCAGGGGGCCAGCGGCCTACGAGCAGTACTTC. This sequence encodes CASSPRGPAAYEQYF.